The next 32 T cell receptor beta chains were all read from a single sample in a study of regulatory T cells in long-lasting Graves disease. The time point denotes: persistent/refractory GD, antithyroid drugs over 5 years with positive TRAb. The authors made the TCR library using RNA they extracted from PBMCs. Relying on iRepertoire HTBI primers and Arm-PCR of CDR3 regions, the team built TCR beta libraries. In TCRdb, the multiplex PCR reads were re-called with MiXCR into one record per CDR3 protein. The repertoire holds about 400,000 distinct CDR3 sequences, with less than 25% as singletons. The sequenced sample was peripheral blood mononuclear cells (PBMCs), obtained when the disease was refractory, from a patient treated with antithyroid drugs. These receptors came from a female donor with Graves disease.

Only a few counts were recorded for this clonotype. The chain recombines TRBV11-2 with TRBJ1-2, with 9 bases identical to TRBD1. CDR1 and CDR2 from the germline V gene are SGHAT and FQNNGV. The trim removed 0 bases at V and 9 bases at J, leaving 5 bases unmatched. This CDR3 spans 14 amino acids. CDR3 sequence: CASSLDGTGFRYTF. The CDR3 coding sequence is TGTGCCAGCAGCTTAGATGGGACAGGGTTCCGCTACACCTTC.

This clonotype has just a few counts. The chain joins TRBV27 to TRBJ2-7, with 8 nucleotides matching TRBD2. Per the germline V gene, CDR1 is MNHEY and CDR2 is SMNVEV (reference sequence). V shed 5 bases, J shed 9 bases, and the junction held 15 bases outside the gene matches. The CDR3 totals 15 residues. The CDR3 spells CASSPGGGYAVGQYF. The CDR3 bases are TGTGCCAGCAGTCCCGGGGGGGGCTACGCGGTTGGGCAGTACTTC.

This rearrangement joins TRBV6-1 to TRBJ1-3, with TRBD1 as a possible D gene (5 bases). The germline gives CDR1 MNHNS, CDR2 SASEGT. This CDR3 has 12 residues. With 3 bases removed from V and 5 bases from J, the gap between germline ends came to 5 bases. The CDR3 nucleotides read TGTGCCAGCAGTGAGGGGCGAAACACCATATATTTT. Protein product: CASSEGRNTIYF.

This clonotype was seen a few times. The V call is TRBV7-9, the J call TRBJ1-1; 8 nucleotides line up with TRBD1. V lost 2 bases and J lost 0; bases outside the gene matches: 14. CDR3 length: 19 amino acids. CDR1 is SEHNR and CDR2 is FQNEAQ in the germline V gene (reference sequence). CDR3 region: CASSLLQGGTGLLNTEAFF. The CDR3 DNA reads TGTGCCAGCAGCTTACTCCAAGGGGGGACAGGTCTTTTGAACACTGAAGCTTTCTTT.

This clonotype was seen a handful of times. The chain uses TRBV14 and TRBJ1-1; D unclear. Germline V gene sequence: CDR1 SGHDN, CDR2 FVKESK. CDR3 length equals 16 residues. Trimming stripped 1 base from V and 4 bases from J, with 16 bases between. CDR3: CASSQGIGLRRTEAFF. CDR3 in DNA: TGTGCCAGCAGCCAAGGGATAGGGCTGAGGCGCACTGAAGCTTTCTTT.

This clonotype was seen a handful of times. One end of the junction is discordant with germline, which a read error may explain. The chain combines TRBV5-6 with TRBJ1-2; D is unclear. CDR1 SGHDT and CDR2 YYEEEE come from the germline V gene. The CDR3 contains 15 residues. The CDR3 nucleotides are TGTGCCAGCAGCTTGTTTGGTCCCGGATATGATGGCCACACCTTC. Protein sequence: CASSLFGPGYDGHTF.

This clonotype was seen repeatedly, ten times or more. The V call is TRBV12-3 or TRBV12-4, the J call TRBJ1-2; D is perhaps TRBD1 (5 bases). CDR3 length: 14 amino acids. The germline V and J ends were trimmed by 6 bases and 6 bases, with 17 bases remaining between them. The CDR3 reads CASRAGSQGHGYTF. The CDR3 DNA follows: TGTGCCAGCAGAGCCGGAAGCCAGGGACATGGCTACACCTTC.

The V and J genes are TRBV12-3 or TRBV12-4 and TRBJ2-1; 9 bases agree with TRBD1. This CDR3 has 14 residues. V was pared by 3 bases and J by 8 bases, with 5 bases of the junction left unmatched. CDR3 loop: CASSFGTGHDEQFF. The CDR3 bases are TGTGCCAGCAGTTTTGGGACAGGGCATGATGAGCAGTTCTTC.

V and J are TRBV6-1 and TRBJ2-1, with D tentatively TRBD2 (6 bases). The CDR3 extends over 14 amino acids. Trimming removed 3 bases from V and 8 bases from J, with 14 bases in between. Germline V gives CDR1 MNHNS, CDR2 SASEGT. The CDR3 is CASSDGLAYHEQFF. In DNA form, the CDR3 reads TGTGCCAGCAGTGATGGTCTAGCGTACCATGAGCAGTTCTTC.

CDR3 nucleotide sequence: TGTGCCAGCAGTTCTAGGGACAGGGTCTACGAGCAGTACTTC. Translation: CASSSRDRVYEQYF. This chain connects TRBV6-5 to TRBJ2-7; 9 positions match TRBD1. J lost 3 bases, V lost 4 bases, and 4 bases had no gene match. CDR1 and CDR2 (germline): MNHEY, SVGAGI. The CDR3 has 14 residues.

This clonotype was seen ten or more times. The chain carries TRBV11-2 and TRBJ1-1; TRBD1 might be the D (6 bases). V gave up 1 base and J gave up 6 bases, with 12 bases separating them. CDR1 and CDR2 (germline): SGHAT, FQNNGV. The CDR3 covers 14 residues. CDR3 sequence reads: CASSLGGQGSEAFF. In DNA form, the CDR3 reads TGTGCCAGCAGCTTAGGCGGTCAGGGGTCTGAAGCTTTCTTT.

The sample holds many counts of this clonotype. The chain has TRBV7-2 and TRBJ1-6, with D tentatively TRBD1 (5 bases). The CDR3 length is 16 residues. With 0 bases removed from V and 6 bases from J, the gap between germline ends came to 12 bases. Germline lookup yields CDR1 SGHTA and CDR2 FQGNSA. The CDR3 spells CASSLAQGELNSPLHF. In DNA form, the CDR3 reads TGTGCCAGCAGCTTAGCGCAGGGCGAACTTAATTCACCCCTCCACTTT.

This clonotype showed up many times. The rearrangement joins TRBV29-1 to TRBJ2-5; D ambiguous. The CDR3 covers 11 residues. Germline V gives CDR1 SQVTM, CDR2 ANQGSEA. The germline V and J ends were trimmed by 1 base and 5 bases, with 5 bases remaining between them. In DNA form, the CDR3 reads TGCAGCGTTGAAGTGGGGGAGACCCAGTACTTC. Translating gives CSVEVGETQYF.

This clonotype was seen repeatedly, ten times or more. The rearrangement uses TRBV2 and TRBJ1-1; D is undetermined. The CDR3 spans 14 residues. The germline V and J ends were trimmed by 6 bases and 0 bases, with 11 bases remaining between them. The germline V gene encodes CDR1 SNHLY and CDR2 FYNNEI. The DNA of the CDR3 is TGTGCCAGCAGAGTCGCGCAAATGAACACTGAAGCTTTCTTT. Protein: CASRVAQMNTEAFF.

The chain has TRBV9 and TRBJ2-7; 8 bases align to TRBD2. J gave up 7 bases and V 6 bases, and 18 bases lay outside the gene matches. The germline CDR1 and CDR2 sequences are SGDLS and YYNGEE. This CDR3 spans 16 amino acids. The CDR3 protein is CASTRLGSGALSEQYF. DNA of the CDR3: TGTGCCAGCACCCGTTTGGGTAGCGGGGCCTTATCGGAGCAGTACTTC.

This clonotype occurred many times. This chain links TRBV27 with TRBJ2-5, with a weak D call TRBD2 (5 bases). Germline CDR1 is MNHEY and CDR2 is SMNVEV (reference sequence). CDR3 size: 11 residues. The DNA of the CDR3 is TGTGCGACTGGCTCGGGAAAGACCCAGTACTTC. This gives the protein CATGSGKTQYF.

This clonotype was found a few times. The J gene is TRBJ2-4, the V gene TRBV20-1; maybe TRBD1 (5 bases). The V end was cut by 1 base, the J end by 7 bases, with 8 bases between. The CDR3 covers 12 residues. Germline V lookup: CDR1 DFQATT, CDR2 SNEGSKA (reference sequence). CDR3 loop: CSARGQTNIQYF. In DNA, the CDR3 is TGCAGTGCTAGAGGACAGACGAACATTCAGTACTTC.

The rearrangement uses TRBV19 and TRBJ1-1, with 8 bases that match TRBD1. V was pared by 8 bases and J by 10 bases, with 27 bases of the junction left unmatched. Germline values: CDR1 LNHDA, CDR2 SQIVND (reference sequence). This CDR3 is built from 18 residues. The chain's CDR3 is CASPIIACTGGDRRRAFF. The DNA of the CDR3 is TGTGCCAGTCCAATCATTGCTTGTACAGGGGGTGACAGAAGGAGAGCTTTCTTT.

There are a few counts of this clonotype. The gene calls are TRBV7-9 and TRBJ1-2; 7 positions agree with TRBD1. J was trimmed by 3 bases and V by 5 bases; bases with no gene match: 9. The CDR3 is made up of 15 amino acids. In germline, CDR1 is SEHNR, CDR2 FQNEAQ (reference sequence). The CDR3 reads CASSPGTAHYYGYTF. Here the CDR3 DNA reads TGTGCCAGCAGCCCAGGGACAGCCCATTACTATGGCTACACCTTC.

This clonotype was found a few times. This rearrangement joins TRBV27 to TRBJ2-7, with TRBD1 matching 7 bases. V shed 5 bases, J shed 4 bases, and the junction held 11 bases outside the gene matches. CDR3 size: 15 residues. Germline V lookup: CDR1 MNHEY, CDR2 SMNVEV (reference sequence). CDR3 sequence reads: CASSLDREGVYEQYF. The CDR3 DNA sequence: TGTGCCAGCAGTCTTGACAGGGAAGGTGTGTACGAGCAGTACTTC.

This sequence joins TRBV20-1 and TRBJ2-1; 13 bases are a match to TRBD2. Germline CDR1 DFQATT, CDR2 SNEGSKA (reference sequence). CDR3 length: 17 residues. V shed 6 bases, J shed 6 bases, and the junction held 14 bases outside the gene matches. The CDR3 sequence: CSAYRDTRTSGSNEQFF. As DNA, the CDR3 is TGCAGTGCGTACCGGGACACCAGGACTAGCGGGAGCAATGAGCAGTTCTTC.

The chain uses TRBV7-3 and TRBJ1-1; TRBD1 matches at 7 bases. This CDR3 comprises 13 residues. Germline CDR1 and CDR2: SGHTA and FQGTGA. J was trimmed by 6 bases and V by 2 bases; bases with no gene match: 3. The CDR3 reads CASSLLQGSEAFF. The CDR3 DNA follows: TGTGCCAGCAGCTTATTACAGGGGTCTGAAGCTTTCTTT.

This clonotype appeared many times. The chain joins TRBV6-1 to TRBJ2-2; 11 nucleotides align to TRBD2. This CDR3 has 16 amino acids. Trimming at V came to 7 bases and at J to 8 bases, leaving 12 bases not matched to a gene. Germline V CDR1 and CDR2: MNHNS, SASEGT. The CDR3 nucleotides are TGTGCCAGCATACTATCTAGCGGGAGGCCTGTGGGGGAGCTGTTTTTT. This sequence encodes CASILSSGRPVGELFF.

The table lists this clonotype with a few counts. The chain combines TRBV13 with TRBJ1-2, with D possibly matching TRBD1 (5 bases). V dropped 5 bases and J dropped 5 bases, with 15 bases sitting between them. The CDR3 runs 14 residues. Per germline, CDR1 PRHDT and CDR2 FYEKMQ (reference sequence). The CDR3, as DNA: TGTGCCAGCAGCCCCGGGACGGATCCATATGGCTACACCTTC. Its translation is CASSPGTDPYGYTF.

About this clonotype itself: One end of the junction does not line up with germline, which may come from a read error. This chain joins TRBV7-8 and TRBJ1-5, with no clear D. The CDR3 length is 15 residues. Germline V gene lookup returns CDR1 SGHVS and CDR2 FQNEAQ. DNA of the CDR3: TGCGCCAGCAGCCAAGTCCGGAGTAGCAATCAGCCCCAGCATTTT. Translating gives CASSQVRSSNQPQHF. Looking up the rest from reference TRBV7-8 and TRBJ1-5 gives the full variable domain: GAGVSQSPRYKVAKRGQDVALRCDPISGHVSLFWYQQALGQGPEFLTYFQNEAQLDKSGLPSDRFFAERPEGSVSTLKIQRTQQEDSAVYLCASSQVRSSNQPQHFGDGTRLSIL.

The CDR3 loop reads CASSPPGGVAEAFF. CDR3 bases: TGTGCCAGCTCACCACCGGGGGGCGTCGCTGAAGCTTTCTTT. The V gene is TRBV18, the J gene TRBJ1-1, with D tentatively TRBD1 (6 bases). The germline V gene encodes CDR1 KGHSH and CDR2 LQKENI. The CDR3 is 14 residues long. V was shortened by 0 bases and J by 6 bases, with 11 bases between the two germline ends.

Comment on this clonotype: This may arise from a read error, as a much more abundant clone is one base away. V usage is TRBV11-1 and J usage is TRBJ1-5; D unclear. The J call may be in error: the DNA end matches TRBJ2-3 better. The germline V gene has CDR1 SGHAT and CDR2 FQDESV (reference sequence). The CDR3 is 13 amino acids. CDR3 protein: CASSFDSEQPQYF. The CDR3 DNA follows: TGTGCCAGCAGCTTTGATTCGGAACAGCCCCAGTATTTT.

This clonotype was found many times. V is TRBV2 and J is TRBJ1-2; possible D gene TRBD1, 5 bases. Trimming removed 7 bases from V and 4 bases from J, with 13 bases in between. CDR3 length equals 13 residues. In germline, CDR1 is SNHLY, CDR2 FYNNEI. CDR3 in DNA: TGTGCCAGCACCCTCCAAGGGGTCTATGGCTACACCTTC. Its translation is CASTLQGVYGYTF.

CDR3 nucleotide sequence: TGTGCCTGGTCAACAGATAACACTGAAGCTTTCTTT. Translated, it gives CAWSTDNTEAFF. The chain carries TRBV30 and TRBJ1-1; D gene ambiguous. The V and J ends lost 5 bases and 2 bases respectively, with 9 bases between them. From germline, CDR1 is GTSNPN and CDR2 SVGIG (reference sequence). This CDR3 has 12 amino acids.

The table lists this clonotype with a few counts. V is TRBV5-1 and J is TRBJ2-7; the match to TRBD2 covers 13 bases. CDR3 length: 17 amino acids. V lost 3 bases to trimming and J lost 5 bases; unmatched junction nucleotides: 11. Germline V gene sequence: CDR1 SGHRS, CDR2 YFSETQ. The CDR3 DNA follows: TGCGCCAGCAGCTGGAGGGGACTAGCGGGGCCCCGGGACGAGCAGTACTTC. Translating gives CASSWRGLAGPRDEQYF.

This clonotype was seen more than once but under ten times. The rearrangement joins TRBV28 to TRBJ1-5; TRBD1 matches at 8 bases. V shed 3 bases, J shed 5 bases, and the junction held 12 bases outside the gene matches. This CDR3 is built from 17 residues. In germline, CDR1 is MDHEN, CDR2 SYDVKM. As DNA, the CDR3 is TGTGCCAGCAGTTTCCTCCCTTTCGACAGGGGTCATCAGCCCCAGCATTTT. It codes for CASSFLPFDRGHQPQHF. Full variable domain (outside the CDR3, taken from reference TRBV28 and TRBJ1-5): DVKVTQSSRYLVKRTGEKVFLECVQDMDHENMFWYRQDPGLGLRLIYFSYDVKMKEKGDIPEGYSVSREKKERFSLILESASTNQTSMYLCASSFLPFDRGHQPQHFGDGTRLSIL.

This chain links TRBV29-1 with TRBJ2-3, with D possibly called TRBD1 or TRBD2 (5 bases each). This CDR3 is built from 13 residues. Germline lookup yields CDR1 SQVTM and CDR2 ANQGSEA. V gave up 5 bases and J gave up 2 bases, with 11 bases separating them. The chain's CDR3 is CSVSRGPTDTQYF. The CDR3 bases are TGCAGCGTTTCTAGGGGACCCACAGATACGCAGTATTTT.